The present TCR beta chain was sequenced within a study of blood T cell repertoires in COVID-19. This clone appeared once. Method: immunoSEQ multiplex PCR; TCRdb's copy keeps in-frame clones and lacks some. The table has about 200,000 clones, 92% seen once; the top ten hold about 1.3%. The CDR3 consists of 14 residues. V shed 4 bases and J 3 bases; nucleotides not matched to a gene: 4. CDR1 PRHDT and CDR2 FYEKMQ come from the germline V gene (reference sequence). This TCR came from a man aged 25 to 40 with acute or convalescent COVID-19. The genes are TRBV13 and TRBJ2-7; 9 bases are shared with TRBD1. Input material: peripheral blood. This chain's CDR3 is CASSSGQGLYEQYF. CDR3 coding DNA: TGTGCCAGCAGCTCGGGACAGGGCCTCTACGAGCAGTACTTC.